Listed here are 21 T cell receptor beta chains from one sample, sequenced in a study of blood T cells in healthy people across ages. A sample-barcoded 5' primer and a J-beta primer mix were used in a second PCR of roughly 7 to 11 cycles. TCRdb recomputed calls from the 5' RACE reads with MiXCR, one row per CDR3 protein. Of about 540,000 distinct CDR3 sequences in the sample, 24% were seen once. The same sample was also studied in work on T cells of mothers and their children.

The sample comprised blood. These receptors were collected from a boy younger than 18 in good health.

This clonotype appeared a single time. The rearrangement links TRBV11-2 to TRBJ2-5, with D perhaps TRBD2 (6 bases). With the DNA end fitting TRBJ2-1 better, the J assignment may be wrong. The CDR3 has 14 residues. Germline loops: CDR1 SGHAT, CDR2 FQNNGV. The CDR3 sequence: CASSPAGYDGEQFF. The CDR3 nucleotides read TGTGCCAGCAGCCCTGCGGGGTACGACGGAGAGCAGTTCTTC.

The J gene is TRBJ2-5, the V gene TRBV12-3 or TRBV12-4; 16 nucleotides line up with TRBD2. Unmatched junction bases numbered 14, after V lost 5 bases and J lost 5 bases. The CDR3 loop spans 19 amino acids. The CDR3 DNA reads TGTGCCAGCAGTCCGGCGGGACTAGCGGGAGGGCCTATTAACGAGACCCAGTACTTC. It codes for CASSPAGLAGGPINETQYF.

About this clonotype itself: Sequence at one end of the junction differs from germline and may be a read error. J is TRBJ2-7 and V is TRBV19; 10 bases are shared with TRBD1. The CDR3 is made up of 14 amino acids. In germline, CDR1 is LNHDA, CDR2 SQIVND (reference sequence). This CDR3 reads CACSTGQGAYEQYF. The CDR3 nucleotides are TGTGCCTGTAGTACCGGACAGGGGGCCTACGAGCAGTACTTC.

This clonotype was detected only a few times. V gene TRBV29-1 combines with J gene TRBJ1-1; D gene uncertain. The CDR3 consists of 11 residues. Germline assignment: CDR1 SQVTM and CDR2 ANQGSEA. The CDR3 DNA is TGCACCATCTGGCAGAACACTGAAGCTTTCTTT. Protein: CTIWQNTEAFF.

This clonotype has just a few counts. CDR3: CASSQAAGFTYNSPLHF. The CDR3 DNA reads TGTGCCAGTAGCCAGGCAGCGGGGTTTACCTATAATTCACCCCTCCACTTT. The rearrangement joins TRBV7-9 to TRBJ1-6; D not resolved. V was shortened by 9 bases and J by 2 bases, with 20 bases between the two germline ends. The CDR3 loop spans 17 amino acids. Germline assignment: CDR1 SEHNR and CDR2 FQNEAQ (reference sequence).

This chain connects TRBV28 to TRBJ2-7; the D is unclear. The CDR3 runs 12 residues. The V gene's germline CDR1 is MDHEN and CDR2 SYDVKM. Between the trimmed V and J ends, which lost 5 bases and 4 bases, there was a span of 9 bases. In nucleotides, the CDR3 is TGTGCCAGCAGTGTCCTCAGGTACGAGCAGTACTTC. It encodes CASSVLRYEQYF.

As to this clonotype: Mismatch with germline at one junction end may stem from a read error. The chain links TRBV6-5 to TRBJ2-1, with 7 bases lining up with TRBD1. This CDR3 is built from 14 residues. The germline CDR1 and CDR2 sequences are MNHEY and SVGAGI. The CDR3 spells CASSWTGSFNEQFF. The DNA for the CDR3 is TGTGCCAGCAGCTGGACAGGCTCCTTCAATGAGCAGTTCTTC.

The V gene is TRBV29-1, the J gene TRBJ2-1, with a weak D call TRBD2 (5 bases). The CDR3 is 10 residues long. V was shortened by 3 bases and J by 10 bases, with 7 bases between the two germline ends. Germline V lookup: CDR1 SQVTM, CDR2 ANQGSEA. The CDR3 DNA reads as TGCAGCGTTGAGAGCGGAGAGCAGTTCTTC. The encoded protein is CSVESGEQFF.

There are a few counts of this clonotype. This rearrangement joins TRBV6-2 or TRBV6-3 to TRBJ2-5; D might be TRBD2 (5 bases). Deletions cut 7 bases from V and 11 bases from J, with 26 bases between. Per the germline V gene, CDR1 is MNHEY and CDR2 is SVGEGT. The CDR3 runs to 15 residues. The CDR3 loop is CASTGKWGTTWEQYF. For the CDR3, the DNA is TGTGCCAGCACCGGAAAGTGGGGAACGACGTGGGAGCAGTACTTC.

In its sample, this clonotype was seen a few times. The chain carries TRBV29-1 and TRBJ2-7, with 7 bases that match TRBD1. This CDR3 has 13 residues. CDR1 SQVTM and CDR2 ANQGSEA come from the germline V gene. The V gene end was trimmed by 7 bases and the J gene end by 7 bases; junction bases not matched to a gene: 13. CDR3 DNA: TGCAGCGCCTCCGGGACAGATACTACGGAGCAGTACTTC. Translated: CSASGTDTTEQYF.

The chain joins TRBV6-4 to TRBJ1-5, with a tentative D call TRBD1 (5 bases). The CDR3 has 16 amino acids. Germline-derived CDR1 and CDR2 are MRHNA and SNTAGT. The V end lost 7 bases, the J end lost 1 base, and 17 bases lay between the germline ends. The CDR3 sequence is CASTSRMGLSNQPQHF. Here the CDR3 DNA reads TGTGCCAGCACCTCCCGGATGGGACTGAGCAATCAGCCCCAGCATTTT.

This clonotype was recorded a few times. The chain recombines TRBV6-6 with TRBJ1-2; possible D gene TRBD1, 5 bases. V was clipped by 4 bases and J by 5 bases, with 20 bases between them. The CDR3 is 16 residues long. Germline-derived CDR1 and CDR2 are MNHNY and SVGAGI (reference sequence). This chain's CDR3 is CASSWTRQVGEYGYTF. CDR3 in DNA: TGTGCCAGCAGTTGGACCCGGCAGGTGGGGGAATATGGCTACACCTTC.

V is TRBV20-1 and J is TRBJ2-1; D may correspond to TRBD1 or TRBD2 (5 bases each). The germline gives CDR1 DFQATT, CDR2 SNEGSKA (reference sequence). Trimming took 1 base from V and 3 from J, leaving 16 bases between them. The CDR3 is 16 residues long. CDR3 nucleotides: TGCAGTGCTAGAGGGTCTGTGGGGGTAGACTACAATGAGCAGTTCTTC. Protein: CSARGSVGVDYNEQFF.

CDR3 coding DNA: TGCACCGGCCACAGGGGGAATTCATATAACTATGGCTACACCTTC. Its protein product is CTGHRGNSYNYGYTF. J is TRBJ1-2 and V is TRBV29-1, with TRBD1 matching 8 bases. The CDR3 is made up of 15 amino acids. CDR1 is SQVTM and CDR2 is ANQGSEA in the germline V gene.

V gene TRBV29-1 combines with J gene TRBJ1-4, with D uncertain. Trimming cost V 2 bases and J 8 bases, with 6 bases left between them. The CDR3 consists of 11 residues. CDR1 SQVTM and CDR2 ANQGSEA come from the germline V gene. The CDR3 loop reads CSVESWEKLFF. The CDR3 DNA follows: TGCAGCGTTGAATCGTGGGAAAAACTGTTTTTT.

In this sample, this clonotype turned up a few times. The chain uses TRBV6-5 and TRBJ2-3; 9 bases align to TRBD2. The CDR3 length is 17 residues. Unmatched junction bases numbered 7, after V lost 2 bases and J lost 1 base. Per germline, CDR1 MNHEY and CDR2 SVGAGI. In DNA form, the CDR3 reads TGTGCCAGCAGTTACGGGGTAAAGCGGGGGGGCACAGATACGCAGTATTTT. It specifies CASSYGVKRGGTDTQYF.

J is TRBJ2-2 and V is TRBV20-1; 14 nucleotides agree with TRBD2. Per the germline V gene, CDR1 is DFQATT and CDR2 is SNEGSKA (reference sequence). The CDR3 loop spans 19 amino acids. Unmatched junction bases numbered 12, after V lost 5 bases and J lost 1 base. The CDR3 protein is CSASNYDGTSGGNTGELFF. The CDR3, as DNA: TGCAGTGCTTCCAACTACGATGGGACTAGCGGGGGGAACACCGGGGAGCTGTTTTTT.

A single count supports this clonotype. The chain links TRBV5-1 to TRBJ1-2; TRBD1 might be the D (5 bases). V lost 7 bases to trimming and J lost 4 bases, with 20 bases between them. The CDR3 length is 15 residues. Germline V lookup: CDR1 SGHRS, CDR2 YFSETQ. The CDR3, as DNA: TGCGCCAGCCGGATGGTACCGGGGCCGAGCTATGGCTACACCTTC. As protein: CASRMVPGPSYGYTF.

This clonotype was counted ten times or more. The chain joins TRBV29-1 to TRBJ1-4; D not resolved. V dropped 7 bases and J dropped 0 bases, with 12 bases sitting between them. The CDR3 has 14 residues. Germline assignment: CDR1 SQVTM and CDR2 ANQGSEA. DNA of the CDR3: TGCAGCGCGGTTGGCGGAACAACTAATGAAAAACTGTTTTTT. Its protein is CSAVGGTTNEKLFF. The variable domain in full, completed from reference TRBV29-1 and TRBJ1-4, reads SAVISQKPSRDICQRGTSLTIQCQVDSQVTMMFWYRQQPGQSLTLIATANQGSEATYESGFVIDKFPISRPNLTFSTLTVSNMSPEDSSIYLCSAVGGTTNEKLFFGSGTQLSVL.

The rearrangement uses TRBV6-2 or TRBV6-3 and TRBJ1-1, with D unclear. The germline CDR1 and CDR2 sequences are MNHEY and SVGEGT. CDR3 length equals 15 residues. The germline V and J ends were trimmed by 8 bases and 6 bases, with 22 bases remaining between them. As DNA, the CDR3 is TGTGCCAGCGCCGAAACCACTACGGGAGGCGCTGAAGCTTTCTTT. Translating it yields CASAETTTGGAEAFF.

This clonotype was detected a few times. The chain uses TRBV6-4 and TRBJ2-1, with 10 bases aligning to TRBD1. The CDR3 spans 16 residues. With 0 bases clipped from V and 9 bases from J, the junction kept 8 bases outside the gene matches. The germline V gene encodes CDR1 MRHNA and CDR2 SNTAGT. The DNA of the CDR3 is TGTGCCAGCAGTGACTCTGGGGACAGGGGAGTCGGTGAGCAGTTCTTC. Protein sequence: CASSDSGDRGVGEQFF.